The 26 T cell receptor beta chains below all came from one sample that was sequenced in a study of blood T cells in healthy people across ages. Through a sample-barcoded 5' primer and a J-beta primer mix, a second PCR was run for roughly 7 to 12 cycles. TCRdb processed the 5' RACE reads anew with MiXCR; each CDR3 protein has one entry. The repertoire holds about 1.4 million distinct CDR3 sequences, with 55% to 75% as singletons. Sequenced sample: blood. These receptors all come from a young man in good health.

CDR3 amino acids: CSVAGVAGLAKNIQYF. The CDR3 DNA sequence: TGCAGCGTTGCGGGGGTCGCCGGGTTAGCCAAAAACATTCAGTACTTC. The genes are TRBV29-1 and TRBJ2-4; D is perhaps TRBD2 (6 bases). Trimming cost V 4 bases and J 0 bases, with 16 bases left between them. The germline V gene has CDR1 SQVTM and CDR2 ANQGSEA. This CDR3 has 16 residues.

This clonotype was picked up a small number of times. CDR3 residues: CASRAGGEREKLFF. As DNA, the CDR3 is TGTGCCAGCAGAGCTGGAGGGGAGAGAGAAAAACTGTTTTTT. The V and J genes are TRBV7-9 and TRBJ1-4; a weak D match, TRBD1 (5 bases). There are 14 residues in the CDR3. Trimming removed 6 bases at V and 8 bases at J, with 16 bases between. Germline CDR1 is SEHNR and CDR2 is FQNEAQ (reference sequence). Together with reference TRBV7-9 and TRBJ1-4, the CDR3 gives the full variable domain: DTGVSQNPRHKITKRGQNVTFRCDPISEHNRLYWYRQTLGQGPEFLTYFQNEAQLEKSRLLSDRFSAERPKGSFSTLEIQRTEQGDSAMYLCASRAGGEREKLFFGSGTQLSVL.

V and J are TRBV7-6 and TRBJ2-5; D is possibly TRBD2 (6 bases). CDR1 is SGHVS, CDR2 FNYEAQ, per germline. Deletions cut 5 bases from V and 1 base from J, with 26 bases between. The CDR3 runs 19 residues. The CDR3 DNA sequence: TGTGCCAGCAGCCGGCGAACTAGCCTAGAGGCGGGGTTCCAAGAGACCCAGTACTTC. Translation: CASSRRTSLEAGFQETQYF.

J is TRBJ2-7 and V is TRBV12-3 or TRBV12-4; 8 positions agree with TRBD1. The CDR3 runs 15 residues. J lost 3 bases, V lost 3 bases, and 7 bases had no gene match. This CDR3 is CASSLGPQGDYEQYF. In DNA, the CDR3 is TGTGCCAGCAGTTTGGGTCCACAGGGGGACTACGAGCAGTACTTC.

The rearrangement uses TRBV28 and TRBJ2-3; TRBD2 agrees at 8 bases. Germline values: CDR1 MDHEN, CDR2 SYDVKM. The V segment lost 4 bases and the J segment 4 bases; nucleotides outside the gene matches: 10. CDR3 length: 16 residues. DNA of the CDR3: TGTGCCAGCAGTTCCACTCCGGGACTAGAGTCAGATACGCAGTATTTT. This codes for CASSSTPGLESDTQYF.

This clonotype has a handful of counts. V usage is TRBV6-1 and J usage is TRBJ1-5, with D possibly being TRBD1 (5 bases). Germline values: CDR1 MNHNS, CDR2 SASEGT. V was clipped by 1 base and J by 2 bases, with 12 bases between them. This CDR3 is built from 16 residues. In DNA, the CDR3 is TGTGCCAGCAGTGAAGGAACGGGGGACGGCAATCAGCCCCAGCATTTT. This codes for CASSEGTGDGNQPQHF.

This clonotype appeared a few times. J is TRBJ2-4 and V is TRBV27; no clear D gene. With the DNA end fitting TRBJ2-7 better, the J assignment may be wrong. The germline gives CDR1 MNHEY, CDR2 SMNVEV (reference sequence). The CDR3 is 11 residues long. As DNA, the CDR3 is TGTGCCAGCAGTTCCGACAACGAGCAGTACTTC. This gives the protein CASSSDNEQYF.

The CDR3 sequence is CSASRFGRSSEETQYF. The CDR3 DNA reads as TGCAGTGCTAGTCGTTTTGGCAGATCGAGTGAAGAGACCCAGTACTTC. V and J are TRBV20-1 and TRBJ2-4; D gene ambiguous. The J call may not be correct, given that the DNA end is closer to TRBJ2-5. This CDR3 is 16 amino acids long. Per the germline V gene, CDR1 is DFQATT and CDR2 is SNEGSKA (reference sequence).

This rearrangement joins TRBV5-1 to TRBJ1-6; D is unresolved. The CDR3 has 14 amino acids. Trimming pared 0 bases from V and 9 bases from J, leaving 10 bases between. The germline V gene encodes CDR1 SGHRS and CDR2 YFSETQ. The CDR3 region has the DNA TGCGCCAGCAGCTTGGACCGGCCACTTTCACCCCTCCACTTT. It specifies CASSLDRPLSPLHF.

This clonotype occurred a few times. The V gene is TRBV20-1, the J gene TRBJ2-1; D may match TRBD1 or TRBD2 (5 bases each). Germline values: CDR1 DFQATT, CDR2 SNEGSKA (reference sequence). CDR3 length: 14 residues. Trimming removed 5 bases at V and 0 bases at J, with 11 bases between. CDR3 in amino acids: CSAQGRLSYNEQFF. CDR3 bases: TGCAGTGCTCAGGGACGACTCTCCTACAATGAGCAGTTCTTC.

V is TRBV29-1 and J is TRBJ2-3, with 7 positions matching TRBD1. Germline V gene lookup returns CDR1 SQVTM and CDR2 ANQGSEA. The ends lost 4 bases at V and 2 bases at J; junction bases unmatched: 15. CDR3 length: 17 amino acids. The CDR3 nucleotides are TGCAGCGTTGGAGAGCCGACAGGGAAGATATTCACAGATACGCAGTATTTT. Translation: CSVGEPTGKIFTDTQYF.

This clonotype was counted a few times. The rearrangement joins TRBV27 to TRBJ2-7, with D perhaps TRBD2 (5 bases). CDR3 length: 14 residues. Germline CDR1 is MNHEY and CDR2 is SMNVEV (reference sequence). Trimming shortened V by 6 bases and J by 2 bases, and 14 bases separated the two germline ends. The CDR3 region has the DNA TGTGCCAGCAGCCCCGGGATTACACCCTACGAGCAGTACTTC. It translates to CASSPGITPYEQYF.

This clonotype was counted between two and nine times. The chain combines TRBV29-1 with TRBJ2-7, with D tentatively TRBD1 (5 bases). From germline, CDR1 is SQVTM and CDR2 ANQGSEA. V was cut by 0 bases and J by 4 bases, with 16 bases left in between. This CDR3 has 15 amino acids. CDR3 sequence: CSVEDSSGLSYEQYF. Here the CDR3 DNA reads TGCAGCGTTGAAGATAGTTCAGGGTTAAGTTACGAGCAGTACTTC.

The CDR3 DNA follows: TGTGCCAGTTCAAGACAGGGGGCGCCTGAAGCTTTCTTT. It codes for CASSRQGAPEAFF. The chain has TRBV27 and TRBJ1-1, with 10 bases identical to TRBD1. Trimming at V came to 9 bases and at J to 6 bases, leaving 7 bases not matched to a gene. Germline V lookup: CDR1 MNHEY, CDR2 SMNVEV (reference sequence). The CDR3 contains 13 residues.

The chain employs TRBV3-1 and TRBJ2-4; 9 positions match TRBD1. This CDR3 comprises 13 residues. The germline V gene encodes CDR1 LGHDT and CDR2 YNNKEL (reference sequence). V dropped 0 bases and J dropped 13; count of bases not matched to a gene: 4. CDR3 bases: TGTGCCAGCAGCCAAGAATGGACAGGGGAGCAGTACTTC. Translated, it gives CASSQEWTGEQYF.

This chain connects TRBV6-2 or TRBV6-3 to TRBJ2-6, with D hard to call. This CDR3 comprises 15 residues. The V end was cut by 7 bases, the J end by 0 bases, with 10 bases between. Per the germline V gene, CDR1 is MNHEY and CDR2 is SVGEGT. In DNA, the CDR3 is TGTGCCAGCATCTCTGGTGGCTCTGGGGCCAACGTCCTGACTTTC. It yields the protein CASISGGSGANVLTF.

The V call is TRBV3-1, the J call TRBJ2-2; a weak D match, TRBD2 (5 bases). The ends were cut back, 3 bases at V and 3 bases at J, with 5 bases in the middle. The germline V gene has CDR1 LGHDT and CDR2 YNNKEL (reference sequence). This CDR3 has 13 residues. This CDR3 reads CASSQRDTGELFF. Written as DNA, the CDR3 is TGTGCCAGCAGCCAGAGGGACACCGGGGAGCTGTTTTTT.

The chain uses TRBV27 and TRBJ1-2; D call uncertain. From germline, CDR1 is MNHEY and CDR2 SMNVEV (reference sequence). This CDR3 has 13 residues. V shed 7 bases and J shed 0 bases, with 9 bases lying between them. Here the CDR3 reads CASTGVANYGYTF. Here the CDR3 DNA reads TGTGCCAGCACGGGTGTAGCTAACTATGGCTACACCTTC.

This rearrangement joins TRBV4-2 to TRBJ2-3, with D tentatively TRBD1 (6 bases). The CDR3 runs to 18 residues. Germline V gene sequence: CDR1 LGHNA, CDR2 YNFKEQ. V was shortened by 0 bases and J by 2 bases, with 18 bases between the two germline ends. The CDR3 bases are TGTGCCAGCAGCCAAGATGCAGGGGTTGCGGGCCCCACAGATACGCAGTATTTT. Its translation is CASSQDAGVAGPTDTQYF.

V and J are TRBV25-1 and TRBJ1-2; D not resolved. V was pared by 1 base and J by 1 base, with 10 bases between. The germline V gene encodes CDR1 MGHDK and CDR2 SYGVNS. CDR3 length: 15 residues. The CDR3 DNA sequence: TGTGCCAGCAGTGAATCGGGAGTGTATAACTATGGCTACACCTTC. This codes for CASSESGVYNYGYTF.

This chain joins TRBV28 and TRBJ2-7; 12 nucleotides line up with TRBD2. The CDR3 is 15 amino acids. The J segment lost 4 bases and the V segment lost 7 bases, leaving 8 bases of the junction unmatched. Germline V gene lookup returns CDR1 MDHEN and CDR2 SYDVKM. CDR3 DNA sequence: TGTGCCAGCATCTTTCTAGCGGGAGGGTTTTACGAGCAGTACTTC. This sequence encodes CASIFLAGGFYEQYF.

V gene TRBV6-2 or TRBV6-3 combines with J gene TRBJ2-1; 8 bases agree with TRBD2. V lost 6 bases, J lost 0 bases, and 7 bases stayed unmatched. CDR1 is MNHEY and CDR2 is SVGEGT in the germline V gene. The CDR3 spans 16 residues. The DNA for the CDR3 is TGTGCCAGCAGCCCCAATAGCGGGGCCTCCTACAATGAGCAGTTCTTC. Its translation is CASSPNSGASYNEQFF.

The chain couples TRBV27 to TRBJ2-1, with TRBD2 identical over 7 bases. The CDR3 has 16 residues. The V segment lost 0 bases and the J segment 2 bases; nucleotides outside the gene matches: 4. Germline lookup yields CDR1 MNHEY and CDR2 SMNVEV (reference sequence). The CDR3 spells CASSLSASGTYNEQFF. Here the CDR3 DNA reads TGTGCCAGCAGTTTATCGGCTAGCGGAACCTACAATGAGCAGTTCTTC.

This clonotype appeared a few times. V is TRBV20-1 and J is TRBJ1-4, with D possibly being TRBD1 (6 bases). Germline V gene sequence: CDR1 DFQATT, CDR2 SNEGSKA (reference sequence). V was shortened by 4 bases and J by 4 bases, with 25 bases between the two germline ends. The CDR3 contains 18 residues. CDR3 sequence reads: CSATVGGGNLLVNEKLFF. CDR3 DNA: TGCAGTGCTACTGTCGGGGGGGGCAACTTGCTAGTTAATGAAAAACTGTTTTTT.

The CDR3 loop reads CASRRGPYSNQPQHF. The CDR3 bases are TGTGCCAGCAGGCGAGGGCCTTATAGCAATCAGCCCCAGCATTTT. This rearrangement joins TRBV6-2 or TRBV6-3 to TRBJ1-5; no clear D. The germline V gene has CDR1 MNHEY and CDR2 SVGEGT. This CDR3 spans 15 amino acids. V was cut by 6 bases and J by 0 bases, with 12 bases left in between.

This clonotype occurred a few times. CDR3 region: CASSQSTGASYEQYF. The CDR3, as DNA: TGTGCCAGCAGCCAATCGACAGGGGCCTCCTACGAGCAGTACTTC. The chain couples TRBV12-3 or TRBV12-4 to TRBJ2-7; 8 nucleotides agree with TRBD1. CDR3 length: 15 residues. V lost 6 bases, J lost 0 bases, and 7 bases stayed unmatched.